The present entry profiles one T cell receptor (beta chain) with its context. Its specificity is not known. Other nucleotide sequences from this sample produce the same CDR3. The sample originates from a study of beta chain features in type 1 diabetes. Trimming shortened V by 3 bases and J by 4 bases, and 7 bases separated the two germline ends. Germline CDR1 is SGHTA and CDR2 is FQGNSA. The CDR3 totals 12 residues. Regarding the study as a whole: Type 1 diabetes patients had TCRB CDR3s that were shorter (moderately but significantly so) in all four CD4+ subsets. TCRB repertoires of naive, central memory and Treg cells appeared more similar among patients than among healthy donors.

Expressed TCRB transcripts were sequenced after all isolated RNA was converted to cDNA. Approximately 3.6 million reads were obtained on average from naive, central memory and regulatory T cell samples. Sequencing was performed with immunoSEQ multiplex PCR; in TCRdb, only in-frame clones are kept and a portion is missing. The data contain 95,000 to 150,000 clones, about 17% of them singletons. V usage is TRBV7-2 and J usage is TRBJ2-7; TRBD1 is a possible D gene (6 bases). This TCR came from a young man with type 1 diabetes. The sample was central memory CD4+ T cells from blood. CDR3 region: CASSFQGYEQYF. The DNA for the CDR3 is TGTGCCAGCAGCTTTCAGGGGTACGAGCAGTACTTC. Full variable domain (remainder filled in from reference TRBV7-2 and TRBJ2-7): GAGVSQSPSNKVTEKGKDVELRCDPISGHTALYWYRQSLGQGLEFLIYFQGNSAPDKSGLPSDRFSAERTGGSVSTLTIQRTQQEDSAVYLCASSFQGYEQYFGPGTRLTVT.